The 32 T cell receptor beta chains below come from one sample, sequenced in a study of blood T cell repertoires in COVID-19. TCRdb's table, derived via immunoSEQ multiplex PCR, lists solely in-frame clones and lacks some. Altogether around 300,000 clones are present, 89% being singletons, with the ten largest covering 2% to 2.5%. The source material was peripheral blood. The receptors were gathered from a middle-aged man with acute or convalescent COVID-19.

The chain recombines TRBV6-6 with TRBJ1-3; D possibly corresponds to TRBD1 (5 bases). The V end was cut by 4 bases, the J end by 0 bases, with 13 bases between. CDR1 is MNHNY, CDR2 SVGAGI, per germline (reference sequence). The CDR3 spans 16 residues. DNA for the CDR3: TGTGCCAGCAGTTTCGGGGGGGTTGACTCTGGAAACACCATATATTTT. Residues: CASSFGGVDSGNTIYF.

The J gene is TRBJ1-2, the V gene TRBV14, with D tentatively TRBD1 (5 bases). Per germline, CDR1 SGHDN and CDR2 FVKESK. There are 13 residues in the CDR3. Trimming took off 3 bases at V and 5 bases at J, with 10 bases between the two ends. The CDR3 DNA is TGTGCCAGCAGCCAGGGGCAGCAGTATGGCTACACCTTC. Translated, it gives CASSQGQQYGYTF.

The CDR3: CASSLTGVPGNTIYF. The CDR3 nucleotides are TGTGCCAGCAGTTTAACGGGGGTTCCTGGAAACACCATATATTTT. The chain employs TRBV27 and TRBJ1-3; D is possibly TRBD1 (5 bases). The length of the CDR3 is 15 residues. V lost 2 bases, J lost 2 bases, and 10 bases lay in between. CDR1 is MNHEY and CDR2 is SMNVEV in the germline V gene (reference sequence).

The V call is TRBV7-9, the J call TRBJ1-2, with D possibly TRBD1 on 6 matching bases. This CDR3 comprises 15 residues. Germline CDR1 and CDR2: SEHNR and FQNEAQ (reference sequence). Trimming shortened V by 3 bases and J by 0 bases, and 11 bases separated the two germline ends. The CDR3 loop reads CASSFGTSSNYGYTF. The CDR3 DNA reads as TGTGCCAGCAGCTTCGGGACATCTTCTAACTATGGCTACACCTTC.

V gene TRBV3-1 (or the pseudogene TRBV3-2) combines with J gene TRBJ1-2, with 11 bases matching TRBD1. Germline trimming cut 4 bases from V and 4 bases from J; bases unmatched to any gene: 2. CDR1 is LGHDT and CDR2 is YNNKEL in the germline V gene (reference sequence). The CDR3 spans 14 residues. The CDR3 region is CASSLGQGGYGYTF. As DNA, the CDR3 is TGTGCCAGCAGCCTGGGACAGGGGGGCTATGGCTACACCTTC.

This sequence joins TRBV2 and TRBJ2-5, with D possibly matching TRBD2 (5 bases). Germline-derived CDR1 and CDR2 are SNHLY and FYNNEI. The length of the CDR3 is 15 residues. The V end lost 6 bases, the J end lost 2 bases, and 16 bases lay between the germline ends. The CDR3 nucleotides are TGTGCCAGCAGACAAACAGCGGTTAGGCAAGAGACCCAGTACTTC. It yields the protein CASRQTAVRQETQYF.

The chain is built from TRBV5-4 and TRBJ1-1; D not certain. The CDR3 has 15 amino acids. V was pared by 0 bases and J by 2 bases, with 11 bases between. Looked up from germline, CDR1 is SGHNT and CDR2 is YYREEE (reference sequence). The CDR3 DNA is TGTGCCAGCAGCTTGGGTTCGGGAGGTAACACTGAAGCTTTCTTT. This translates into CASSLGSGGNTEAFF.

The sample holds one count of this clone. J is TRBJ2-2 and V is TRBV2; no reliable D call. Between the trimmed V and J ends, which lost 3 bases and 5 bases, there was a span of 4 bases. The CDR3 runs 12 residues. Germline V gene lookup returns CDR1 SNHLY and CDR2 FYNNEI. The CDR3 here is CASSERTGELFF. CDR3 DNA sequence: TGTGCCAGCAGTGAGCGAACCGGGGAGCTGTTTTTT.

The V call is TRBV6-5, the J call TRBJ1-1; D perhaps matches TRBD1 (5 bases). Germline loops: CDR1 MNHEY, CDR2 SVGAGI. Trimming took off 10 bases at V and 3 bases at J, with 15 bases between the two ends. The CDR3 loop spans 13 amino acids. The chain's CDR3 is CATHRRADTEAFF. In nucleotides, the CDR3 is TGTGCCACCCACCGCAGGGCAGACACTGAAGCTTTCTTT.

The chain couples TRBV25-1 to TRBJ2-1; D is unclear. The germline gives CDR1 MGHDK, CDR2 SYGVNS. V gave up 5 bases and J gave up 5 bases, with 10 bases separating them. The CDR3 runs to 13 residues. CDR3 sequence (DNA): TGTGCCAGCAGTCCCCTACGGGACAATGAGCAGTTCTTC. It yields the protein CASSPLRDNEQFF.

The chain links TRBV19 to TRBJ2-3; 7 nucleotides align to TRBD1. CDR1 is LNHDA and CDR2 is SQIVND in the germline V gene (reference sequence). V shed 1 base, J shed 1 base, and the junction held 5 bases outside the gene matches. This CDR3 is built from 16 residues. The DNA of the CDR3 is TGTGCCAGTAGTATAGTTTTTGACAGGGGCACAGATACGCAGTATTTT. Its translation is CASSIVFDRGTDTQYF.

Concerning this clone itself: A read error may produce the germline difference seen at one junction end. The CDR3 sequence is CASSLDSGGAETQYF. In nucleotides, the CDR3 is TGTGCTAGCAGCTTAGATTCAGGGGGAGCAGAGACCCAGTACTTC. The chain uses TRBV7-7 and TRBJ2-5; TRBD1 matches at 7 bases. Germline CDR1 is SSHAT and CDR2 is FNYEAQ (reference sequence). The CDR3 loop spans 15 amino acids.

The table lists this clone with a count of one. The chain combines TRBV7-3 with TRBJ2-7; possible D gene TRBD1, 6 bases. Per the germline V gene, CDR1 is SGHTA and CDR2 is FQGTGA. There are 13 residues in the CDR3. V was pared by 3 bases and J by 9 bases, with 15 bases between. The DNA of the CDR3 is TGTGCCAGCAGCTTTCAGGGGTCGGGGTGGCAGTACTTC. Protein product: CASSFQGSGWQYF.

This clone was detected once. The CDR3 loop reads CASKQGYEQYF. The DNA for the CDR3 is TGTGCCAGCAAGCAGGGGTACGAGCAGTACTTC. This chain connects TRBV27 to TRBJ2-7; a possible D gene is TRBD1 (6 bases). This CDR3 region has 11 residues. Trimming removed 7 bases at V and 4 bases at J, with 8 bases between. Germline loops: CDR1 MNHEY, CDR2 SMNVEV (reference sequence).

This clone has only one observation. This chain joins TRBV3-1 (or the pseudogene TRBV3-2) and TRBJ1-2; no clear D. The V end lost 1 base, the J end lost 5 bases, and 5 bases lay between the germline ends. The CDR3 consists of 12 residues. In germline, CDR1 is LGHDT, CDR2 YNNKEL (reference sequence). CDR3 bases: TGTGCCAGCAGCCAAGCAGTTTATGGCTACACCTTC. Translation: CASSQAVYGYTF.

CDR3 nucleotide sequence: TGTGCCAGCAAGCGGGTTGGGGACACTGAAGCTTTCTTT. The encoded protein is CASKRVGDTEAFF. The chain recombines TRBV11-2 with TRBJ1-1; D unresolved. CDR1 SGHAT and CDR2 FQNNGV come from the germline V gene. Trimming left V 7 bases short and J 3 bases short, with 12 bases between. CDR3 length equals 13 residues.

The chain employs TRBV9 and TRBJ1-1; the D is unclear. Trimming took off 0 bases at V and 6 bases at J, with 9 bases between the two ends. There are 13 residues in the CDR3. CDR1 and CDR2 from the germline V gene are SGDLS and YYNGEE. DNA for the CDR3: TGTGCCAGCAGCGTAGAACATCCTCCTGAAGCTTTCTTT. Its protein product is CASSVEHPPEAFF.

This rearrangement joins TRBV30 to TRBJ2-7; D gene unclear. Germline values: CDR1 GTSNPN, CDR2 SVGIG (reference sequence). Between the trimmed V and J ends, which lost 0 bases and 0 bases, there was a span of 6 bases. CDR3 length equals 13 residues. The CDR3 spells CAWSVHFSYEQYF. CDR3 nucleotides: TGTGCCTGGAGTGTACATTTCTCCTACGAGCAGTACTTC.

The chain has TRBV5-5 and TRBJ1-5; D not resolved. Germline-derived CDR1 and CDR2 are SGHKS and YYEKEE (reference sequence). Trimming pared 0 bases from V and 11 bases from J, leaving 18 bases between. There are 15 residues in the CDR3. This CDR3 is CASSLGSVPIEAQHF. CDR3 DNA sequence: TGTGCCAGCAGCTTGGGGAGTGTTCCGATTGAGGCCCAGCATTTT.

This rearrangement joins TRBV29-1 to TRBJ1-1; no definite D call. Germline V gives CDR1 SQVTM, CDR2 ANQGSEA. CDR3 length equals 11 residues. V dropped 6 bases and J dropped 1 base, with 6 bases sitting between them. Written as DNA, the CDR3 is TGCAGCGTCGCTAGGAACACTGAAGCTTTCTTT. Translation: CSVARNTEAFF.

The chain has TRBV3-1 (or the pseudogene TRBV3-2) and TRBJ2-1; 11 nucleotides align to TRBD2. Trimming at V came to 1 base and at J to 10 bases, leaving 3 bases not matched to a gene. CDR3 size: 14 residues. Per germline, CDR1 LGHDT and CDR2 YNNKEL (reference sequence). CDR3 loop: CASSQGASGGEQFF. The CDR3 DNA sequence: TGTGCCAGCAGCCAAGGGGCTAGCGGGGGGGAGCAGTTCTTC.

This chain uses TRBV19 with TRBJ1-4, with D possibly TRBD1 on 6 matching bases. Between the trimmed V and J ends, which lost 5 bases and 8 bases, there was a span of 18 bases. The CDR3 sequence is 15 residues long. Germline V gives CDR1 LNHDA, CDR2 SQIVND (reference sequence). CDR3 loop: CASSPVPGVGEKLFF. Written as DNA, the CDR3 is TGTGCCAGTAGTCCCGTACCAGGGGTTGGAGAAAAACTGTTTTTT.

This clone occurred once. The CDR3 protein is CASSSPVNTEAFF. CDR3 coding DNA: TGTGCCAGCAGCTCCCCAGTGAACACTGAAGCTTTCTTT. V usage is TRBV5-6 and J usage is TRBJ1-1, with unresolved D. The length of the CDR3 is 13 residues. In germline, CDR1 is SGHDT, CDR2 YYEEEE. V was cut by 3 bases and J by 0 bases, with 6 bases left in between.

The V call is TRBV19, the J call TRBJ2-7, with 10 nucleotides matching TRBD2. The CDR3 covers 13 residues. After removal of 5 bases from V and 7 bases from J, the junction contained 5 bases not matched to a gene. CDR1 and CDR2 from the germline V gene are LNHDA and SQIVND (reference sequence). CDR3 in amino acids: CASSGSGGREQYF. In nucleotides, the CDR3 is TGTGCCAGTAGTGGTAGCGGGGGGCGGGAGCAGTACTTC.

CDR3 sequence: CASSPGDRVHEQYF. CDR3 nucleotide sequence: TGTGCCAGCTCACCGGGGGACAGGGTTCACGAGCAGTACTTC. The chain employs TRBV18 and TRBJ2-7; 9 positions match TRBD1. Losses at the gene ends were 3 bases for V and 5 bases for J; bases not matched to a gene: 5. CDR1 is KGHSH and CDR2 is LQKENI in the germline V gene. The CDR3 extends over 14 amino acids.

CDR3 in amino acids: CATREGQRLDEQFF. In nucleotides, the CDR3 is TGTGCCACGCGTGAGGGACAGCGTTTGGATGAGCAGTTCTTC. The chain is built from TRBV15 and TRBJ2-1; 7 bases agree with TRBD1. This CDR3 region has 14 residues. Germline CDR1 and CDR2: LNHNV and YYDKDF (reference sequence). J was trimmed by 8 bases and V by 9 bases; bases with no gene match: 13.

This clone was observed once. The chain links TRBV5-1 to TRBJ2-1; no clear D. Looked up from germline, CDR1 is SGHRS and CDR2 is YFSETQ. V lost 4 bases, J lost 2 bases, and 13 bases lay in between. CDR3 size: 15 residues. Here the CDR3 DNA reads TGCGCCAGCAGCCCTTCTCTCGAGGCCTACAATGAGCAGTTCTTC. Residues: CASSPSLEAYNEQFF.

J is TRBJ1-2 and V is TRBV7-9; 7 bases are shared with TRBD1. This CDR3 contains 13 residues. V dropped 4 bases and J dropped 7; count of bases not matched to a gene: 6. Germline lookup yields CDR1 SEHNR and CDR2 FQNEAQ (reference sequence). CDR3 coding DNA: TGTGCCAGCAGCTCCCAGGGGGGTTCTGGCTACACCTTC. It codes for CASSSQGGSGYTF.

The chain recombines TRBV12-3 or TRBV12-4 with TRBJ1-1; D is ambiguous. With 0 bases removed from V and 4 bases from J, the gap between germline ends came to 6 bases. CDR3 size: 13 residues. This CDR3 is CASSLAYRTEAFF. The CDR3 nucleotides are TGTGCCAGCAGTTTAGCGTATCGCACTGAAGCTTTCTTT.

This rearrangement joins TRBV2 to TRBJ1-6, with D unclear. Deletions cut 8 bases from V and 9 bases from J, with 17 bases between. Germline V gene lookup returns CDR1 SNHLY and CDR2 FYNNEI. This CDR3 region has 14 residues. The CDR3 loop is CASPTTSGVSPLHF. CDR3 nucleotide sequence: TGTGCCAGCCCTACGACCTCCGGGGTTTCACCCCTCCACTTT. Filled out from reference TRBV2 and TRBJ1-6, the complete variable domain reads EPEVTQTPSHQVTQMGQEVILRCVPISNHLYFYWYRQILGQKVEFLVSFYNNEISEKSEIFDDQFSVERPDGSNFTLKIRSTKLEDSAMYFCASPTTSGVSPLHFGNGTRLTVT.

This clone has only one observation. V is TRBV27 and J is TRBJ2-1, with TRBD1 matching 7 bases. With 6 bases clipped from V and 6 bases from J, the junction kept 2 bases outside the gene matches. This CDR3 comprises 12 residues. The germline V gene encodes CDR1 MNHEY and CDR2 SMNVEV (reference sequence). The CDR3: CASSPGGNEQFF. For the CDR3, the DNA is TGTGCCAGCAGCCCAGGGGGCAATGAGCAGTTCTTC.

The chain has TRBV2 and TRBJ2-2; tentatively, D is TRBD1 (5 bases). Trimming pared 3 bases from V and 1 base from J, leaving 12 bases between. The germline V gene encodes CDR1 SNHLY and CDR2 FYNNEI. The CDR3 has 16 amino acids. The CDR3 DNA is TGTGCCAGCAGTGACAGTGGGGCCCAGAACACCGGGGAGCTGTTTTTT. Translation: CASSDSGAQNTGELFF.